The next 26 T cell receptor beta chains were all read from a single sample in a study of PD-1 blockade in classical Hodgkin lymphoma. The table came from immunoSEQ multiplex PCR; TCRdb's copy has only in-frame clones and leaves some out. The repertoire has 35,000 to 45,000 clones, 69% of them found once; the top ten carry about 14%. All patients experienced relapse after autologous stem cell transplantation, and brentuximab vedotin exposure was variable. The sample here was peripheral blood mononuclear cells (PBMCs), taken before the second cycle of nivolumab. These receptors were collected from a human donor with classical Hodgkin lymphoma.

The J gene is TRBJ2-1, the V gene TRBV4-3; the match to TRBD2 covers 9 bases. The trim removed 0 bases at V and 5 bases at J, leaving 11 bases unmatched. CDR1 is LGHNA and CDR2 is YSLEER in the germline V gene. The CDR3 runs 18 residues. The CDR3 is CASSQDNAGTSRNNEQFF. In nucleotides, the CDR3 is TGCGCCAGCAGCCAAGATAACGCCGGGACTAGCCGCAACAATGAGCAGTTCTTC.

This chain joins TRBV11-2 and TRBJ2-1, with 11 nucleotides matching TRBD2. The V segment lost 3 bases and the J segment 7 bases; nucleotides outside the gene matches: 5. This CDR3 spans 15 amino acids. Per germline, CDR1 SGHAT and CDR2 FQNNGV. In nucleotides, the CDR3 is TGTGCCAGCAGCTTGGGGACTAGCGGACATAATGAGCAGTTCTTC. This sequence encodes CASSLGTSGHNEQFF.

This clone has a single count. The genes are TRBV7-9 and TRBJ2-5, with 12 bases identical to TRBD2. From germline, CDR1 is SEHNR and CDR2 FQNEAQ (reference sequence). V gave up 3 bases and J gave up 2 bases; unmatched junction bases: 1. The CDR3 covers 15 residues. CDR3 bases: TGTGCCAGCAGCTTGACTAGCGGGAGTCAAGAGACCCAGTACTTC. This translates into CASSLTSGSQETQYF.

This clone was picked up a small number of times. The V gene is TRBV19, the J gene TRBJ1-5, with a weak D call TRBD1 (6 bases). The CDR3 covers 15 residues. V shed 6 bases and J shed 3 bases, with 15 bases lying between them. Germline V gene data show CDR1 as LNHDA and CDR2 as SQIVND (reference sequence). CDR3 sequence (DNA): TGTGCCAGTAGCCTTCTACAGGGCTTCAATCAGCCCCAGCATTTT. Protein sequence: CASSLLQGFNQPQHF.

This chain joins TRBV2 and TRBJ1-1; unclear D gene. The CDR3 runs to 14 residues. The V end lost 0 bases, the J end lost 6 bases, and 11 bases lay between the germline ends. Germline CDR1 is SNHLY and CDR2 is FYNNEI. DNA of the CDR3: TGTGCCAGCAGTGAAGCATTACTGAGGTCTGAAGCTTTCTTT. Amino acids: CASSEALLRSEAFF.

The chain joins TRBV5-6 to TRBJ2-4; weak D call: TRBD1 (6 bases). CDR1 is SGHDT, CDR2 YYEEEE, per germline. The CDR3 contains 15 residues. V lost 4 bases to trimming and J lost 9 bases, with 20 bases between them. The CDR3 loop is CASSSRTATWGIQYF. The CDR3 nucleotides are TGTGCCAGCAGCAGTAGGACAGCTACCTGGGGCATTCAGTACTTC.

This clone was detected a few times. The chain employs TRBV5-1 and TRBJ1-2, with D uncertain. The V gene's germline CDR1 is SGHRS and CDR2 YFSETQ. V lost 0 bases, J lost 6 bases, and 15 bases lay in between. This CDR3 contains 15 residues. CDR3 protein: CASSLDGETRNGYTF. CDR3 sequence (DNA): TGCGCCAGCAGCTTGGATGGGGAGACGAGGAATGGCTACACCTTC.

This chain links TRBV7-2 with TRBJ2-5; possibly TRBD2 for D (6 bases). Germline CDR1 is SGHTA and CDR2 is FQGNSA. This CDR3 region has 15 residues. The V and J ends lost 3 bases and 7 bases respectively, with 18 bases between them. CDR3: CASSLGTPPAGTQYF. CDR3 DNA sequence: TGTGCCAGCAGCTTGGGGACTCCCCCCGCGGGGACCCAGTACTTC.

The CDR3 sequence: CASSDSDTGELFF. The CDR3 DNA sequence: TGTGCCAGCAGTGACTCGGACACCGGGGAGCTGTTTTTT. The chain uses TRBV6-4 and TRBJ2-2; D unclear. V was shortened by 0 bases and J by 3 bases, with 2 bases between the two germline ends. Germline V lookup: CDR1 MRHNA, CDR2 SNTAGT. This CDR3 contains 13 residues.

The chain employs TRBV15 and TRBJ2-3; 13 bases are a match to TRBD2. The CDR3 runs 15 residues. Unmatched junction bases numbered 5, after V lost 8 bases and J lost 3 bases. Germline CDR1 reads LNHNV; CDR2 reads YYDKDF (reference sequence). CDR3 nucleotides: TGTGCCACCCGTACTAGCGGGAGGGCGACAGATACGCAGTATTTT. Protein sequence: CATRTSGRATDTQYF.

This clone was counted between two and nine times. J is TRBJ2-3 and V is TRBV18; 7 nucleotides agree with TRBD2. This CDR3 spans 16 amino acids. Germline CDR1 is KGHSH and CDR2 is LQKENI. With 1 base clipped from V and 0 bases from J, the junction kept 4 bases outside the gene matches. The CDR3 bases are TGTGCCAGCTCACCACTTAGCGGGCTAAGCACAGATACGCAGTATTTT. It encodes CASSPLSGLSTDTQYF.

The V and J genes are TRBV11-2 and TRBJ2-5; TRBD2 matches 11 bases. V was pared by 4 bases and J by 4 bases, with 8 bases of the junction left unmatched. Looked up from germline, CDR1 is SGHAT and CDR2 is FQNNGV. The CDR3 contains 16 residues. This CDR3 reads CASSSAQGLAGETQYF. In DNA, the CDR3 is TGTGCCAGCAGCTCAGCCCAAGGACTAGCGGGAGAGACCCAGTACTTC.

The CDR3 loop is CASRGAGQGYTF. The DNA for the CDR3 is TGTGCCAGCAGAGGGGCAGGGCAAGGCTACACCTTC. The genes are TRBV2 and TRBJ1-2, with a possible D match to TRBD1 (5 bases). V was trimmed by 6 bases and J by 8 bases, leaving 13 bases between them. This CDR3 has 12 residues. Germline V gene sequence: CDR1 SNHLY, CDR2 FYNNEI.

V is TRBV27 and J is TRBJ1-5; D call uncertain. The CDR3 loop spans 12 amino acids. From germline, CDR1 is MNHEY and CDR2 SMNVEV (reference sequence). Trimming removed 6 bases at V and 9 bases at J, with 12 bases between. The CDR3 DNA follows: TGTGCCAGCAGCGCCATCCTGGGGCCCCAGCATTTT. Translating gives CASSAILGPQHF.

The CDR3 region has the DNA TGTGCCAGCAGCCAGGTTGGGCGGGGGGACTTGTCGTACGAGCAGTACTTC. It codes for CASSQVGRGDLSYEQYF. This rearrangement joins TRBV4-2 to TRBJ2-7; 8 bases are shared with TRBD2. CDR3 length: 17 residues. Germline CDR1 LGHNA, CDR2 YNFKEQ. After removal of 3 bases from V and 4 bases from J, the junction contained 14 bases not matched to a gene.

The J gene is TRBJ2-5, the V gene TRBV7-8; a possible D gene is TRBD1 (6 bases). The CDR3 spans 14 residues. V lost 1 base, J lost 2 bases, and 8 bases lay in between. Germline V gene lookup returns CDR1 SGHVS and CDR2 FQNEAQ. The CDR3 nucleotides read TGTGCCAGCAGCTTAGGGACAGTACAAGAGACCCAGTACTTC. Protein product: CASSLGTVQETQYF.

The V and J genes are TRBV6-5 and TRBJ1-5; TRBD1 agrees at 9 bases. V shed 4 bases, J shed 6 bases, and the junction held 10 bases outside the gene matches. In germline, CDR1 is MNHEY, CDR2 SVGAGI. This CDR3 is built from 16 residues. The CDR3 coding sequence is TGTGCCAGCAGTTGGGGGACAGGGACAACGGTTCAGCCCCAGCATTTT. It codes for CASSWGTGTTVQPQHF.

V and J are TRBV7-8 and TRBJ2-7; no clear D. The CDR3 length is 13 residues. Germline assignment: CDR1 SGHVS and CDR2 FQNEAQ. V dropped 5 bases and J dropped 3 bases, with 11 bases sitting between them. Here the CDR3 reads CASSEDRLYEQYF. The CDR3 DNA reads as TGTGCCAGCAGCGAGGATCGACTCTACGAGCAGTACTTC. Full variable domain (rest looked up from reference TRBV7-8 and TRBJ2-7): GAGVSQSPRYKVAKRGQDVALRCDPISGHVSLFWYQQALGQGPEFLTYFQNEAQLDKSGLPSDRFFAERPEGSVSTLKIQRTQQEDSAVYLCASSEDRLYEQYFGPGTRLTVT.

The chain employs TRBV29-1 and TRBJ2-2; D unclear. CDR1 SQVTM and CDR2 ANQGSEA come from the germline V gene. The V gene lost 4 bases and the J gene lost 7 bases, with 16 bases spanning the gap. The CDR3 is made up of 14 amino acids. CDR3 amino acids: CSVVKGRGRGELFF. The CDR3 bases are TGCAGCGTTGTTAAGGGCCGCGGCCGCGGGGAGCTGTTTTTT.

The gene calls are TRBV5-6 and TRBJ2-7; 8 bases agree with TRBD1. Germline loops: CDR1 SGHDT, CDR2 YYEEEE. This CDR3 has 14 amino acids. V was clipped by 4 bases and J by 6 bases; unmatched bases: 9. The CDR3 protein is CASSPETGVFEQYF. The CDR3 DNA reads TGTGCCAGCAGCCCGGAGACAGGGGTTTTCGAGCAGTACTTC. The variable domain in full, completed from reference TRBV5-6 and TRBJ2-7, reads DAGVTQSPTHLIKTRGQQVTLRCSPKSGHDTVSWYQQALGQGPQFIFQYYEEEERQRGNFPDRFSGHQFPNYSSELNVNALLLGDSALYLCASSPETGVFEQYFGPGTRLTVT.

CDR3 in amino acids: CASSLDLAALDPYEQYF. In nucleotides, the CDR3 is TGTGCCAGCAGCTTAGATCTGGCAGCCCTCGACCCCTACGAGCAGTACTTC. V is TRBV7-2 and J is TRBJ2-7; D gene ambiguous. Germline V gene lookup returns CDR1 SGHTA and CDR2 FQGNSA. The CDR3 runs to 17 residues. V lost 1 base and J 2 bases, leaving 18 bases between the germline ends.

The gene calls are TRBV4-1 and TRBJ1-4; 9 positions match TRBD1. The CDR3 is 14 residues long. The ends lost 8 bases at V and 7 bases at J; junction bases unmatched: 8. Germline V gives CDR1 MGHRA, CDR2 YSYEKL. The DNA of the CDR3 is TGCGCCAGCGGAGAACAGGGGGCGCGTGAAAAACTGTTTTTT. Its translation: CASGEQGAREKLFF.

The gene calls are TRBV15 and TRBJ2-1; tentative D call: TRBD2 (6 bases). V lost 3 bases and J lost 7, with 16 bases in between. CDR1 and CDR2 from the germline V gene are LNHNV and YYDKDF (reference sequence). The CDR3 loop spans 15 amino acids. CDR3: CATSRVDGSVNEQFF. CDR3 DNA sequence: TGTGCCACCAGCAGGGTGGACGGGAGTGTAAATGAGCAGTTCTTC.

This clone has a handful of counts. This rearrangement joins TRBV19 to TRBJ2-7; D perhaps matches TRBD2 (7 bases). This CDR3 contains 13 residues. Germline CDR1 reads LNHDA; CDR2 reads SQIVND (reference sequence). V lost 7 bases and J 6 bases, leaving 16 bases between the germline ends. CDR3 DNA sequence: TGTGCCAGTACAGGTTTGGGAGGGGGCGAGCAGTACTTC. This sequence encodes CASTGLGGGEQYF.

The V and J genes are TRBV6-5 and TRBJ1-2, with 9 nucleotides matching TRBD1. The CDR3 totals 12 residues. The V and J ends lost 5 bases and 8 bases, in that order; junction bases with no gene match: 3. Germline V lookup: CDR1 MNHEY, CDR2 SVGAGI. CDR3 sequence: CASSHGQGGYTF. Here the CDR3 DNA reads TGTGCCAGCAGTCACGGACAGGGGGGCTACACCTTC.

The chain is built from TRBV6-5 and TRBJ1-6; D is perhaps TRBD1 (5 bases). CDR1 and CDR2 (germline): MNHEY, SVGAGI. CDR3 size: 13 residues. Between the trimmed V and J ends, which lost 2 bases and 10 bases, there was a span of 9 bases. For the CDR3, the DNA is TGTGCCAGCAGTTACGTCGGGGCCTCACCCCTCCACTTT. It codes for CASSYVGASPLHF.